This TCR beta chain appears in the sequencing data of a study of control samples from healthy donors and cancer patients. The germline V gene encodes CDR1 MDHEN and CDR2 SYDVKM. The V end lost 8 bases, the J end lost 1 base, and 5 bases lay between the germline ends. The CDR3 is 11 residues long. Clones were read by immunoSEQ multiplex PCR, and TCRdb kept only the in-frame ones, dropping some. The ten most abundant clones cover approximately 2.2% of a sample with approximately 190,000 clones. The sequence came from a woman aged 25 to 39 in good health. Sequencing was carried out using blood. This rearrangement joins TRBV28 to TRBJ1-1; no clear D gene. The CDR3 DNA sequence: TGTGCCAGCCTTCGGAACACTGAAGCTTTCTTT. It specifies CASLRNTEAFF.